Below are 11 T cell receptor beta chains sequenced from a single sample in a study of T cell responses to AZD1222 COVID-19 vaccine. The assay was immunoSEQ multiplex PCR, and TCRdb's table has in-frame clones only and misses some. The table shows some 30,000 clones, with around nine tenths occurring only once. This sample comprised peripheral blood, obtained on day 0 of AZD1222 vaccination. The receptors here all came from an adult in good health.

The chain links TRBV2 to TRBJ1-1; D call uncertain. The CDR3 extends over 14 amino acids. V was cut by 3 bases and J by 1 base, with 9 bases left in between. The germline gives CDR1 SNHLY, CDR2 FYNNEI. The CDR3 is CASSEWVANTEAFF. The CDR3 DNA is TGTGCCAGCAGTGAGTGGGTAGCGAACACTGAAGCTTTCTTT.

A remark on this clone: The junction shows a germline mismatch at one end, possibly a read error. The genes are TRBV19 and TRBJ1-1, with a weak D call TRBD1 (5 bases). This CDR3 is built from 14 residues. Germline CDR1 reads LNHDA; CDR2 reads SQIVND (reference sequence). In DNA form, the CDR3 reads TGTGCCAGTAGGATAGGGACGGCGAACACTGAAGCTTTCTTT. Its protein is CASRIGTANTEAFF.

The chain links TRBV12-3 or TRBV12-4 to TRBJ1-5, with D unresolved. V was shortened by 5 bases and J by 4 bases, with 9 bases between the two germline ends. The CDR3 runs to 13 residues. The CDR3 DNA reads TGTGCCAGCAGTGAGGGAATAAATCAGCCCCAGCATTTT. Translated: CASSEGINQPQHF.

This rearrangement joins TRBV5-6 to TRBJ2-5; 7 bases are shared with TRBD1. Per the germline V gene, CDR1 is SGHDT and CDR2 is YYEEEE. CDR3 size: 13 residues. With 6 bases clipped from V and 5 bases from J, the junction kept 7 bases outside the gene matches. The CDR3 DNA reads TGTGCCAGCACTAGACAGGGAAGCGAGACCCAGTACTTC. The encoded protein is CASTRQGSETQYF.

The chain combines TRBV11-2 with TRBJ2-1; D possibly corresponds to TRBD2 (5 bases). CDR3 length equals 13 residues. Germline CDR1 reads SGHAT; CDR2 reads FQNNGV. The V gene lost 1 base and the J gene lost 4 bases, with 5 bases spanning the gap. CDR3 in amino acids: CASSLAGYNEQFF. CDR3 DNA: TGTGCCAGCAGCTTAGCGGGGTACAATGAGCAGTTCTTC.

The DNA of the CDR3 is TGTGCCAGCAGCGTAGCCCGGATCCACACCGGGGAGCTGTTTTTT. This gives the protein CASSVARIHTGELFF. The chain is built from TRBV9 and TRBJ2-2; no reliable D call. V dropped 0 bases and J dropped 3 bases, with 9 bases sitting between them. This CDR3 has 15 amino acids. Germline assignment: CDR1 SGDLS and CDR2 YYNGEE.

This clone was observed a few times. CDR3: CASSLERGATF. CDR3 nucleotides: TGTGCCAGCAGCTTGGAGAGGGGCGCGACCTTC. V is TRBV5-6 and J is TRBJ1-2, with D tentatively TRBD1 (5 bases). The CDR3 is made up of 11 amino acids. In germline, CDR1 is SGHDT, CDR2 YYEEEE. V was clipped by 0 bases and J by 14 bases, with 11 bases between them.

The chain uses TRBV15 and TRBJ1-1; D gene unclear. Germline V gene sequence: CDR1 LNHNV, CDR2 YYDKDF (reference sequence). CDR3 length: 12 residues. The V end was cut by 4 bases, the J end by 6 bases, with 9 bases between. In DNA, the CDR3 is TGTGCCACCAGCAACAGCTTTTCTGAAGCTTTCTTT. It translates to CATSNSFSEAFF.

The chain employs TRBV7-9 and TRBJ1-1; D is perhaps TRBD1 (5 bases). The V end lost 4 bases, the J end lost 8 bases, and 8 bases lay between the germline ends. The CDR3 runs 11 residues. CDR1 is SEHNR and CDR2 is FQNEAQ in the germline V gene (reference sequence). DNA of the CDR3: TGTGCCAGCAGCTACGGGACGGAAGCTTTCTTT. Residues: CASSYGTEAFF.

In this sample, this clone turned up once. The gene calls are TRBV11-2 and TRBJ2-1, with 9 bases fitting TRBD2. The junction had 6 bases not matched to a gene; V was cut back by 5 bases and J by 4 bases. This CDR3 region has 15 residues. The germline V gene has CDR1 SGHAT and CDR2 FQNNGV. The CDR3 here is CASSPRLAEYNEQFF. The CDR3 nucleotides read TGTGCCAGCAGCCCGCGACTAGCGGAATACAATGAGCAGTTCTTC.

The genes are TRBV5-6 and TRBJ1-3; 8 bases match TRBD1. The V segment lost 0 bases and the J segment 1 base; nucleotides outside the gene matches: 3. Germline CDR1 and CDR2: SGHDT and YYEEEE. This CDR3 region has 16 residues. The CDR3 region is CASSLGTGFSGNTIYF. As DNA, the CDR3 is TGTGCCAGCAGCTTGGGGACAGGGTTTTCTGGAAACACCATATATTTT. The full variable domain, its missing parts supplied by reference TRBV5-6 and TRBJ1-3, is DAGVTQSPTHLIKTRGQQVTLRCSPKSGHDTVSWYQQALGQGPQFIFQYYEEEERQRGNFPDRFSGHQFPNYSSELNVNALLLGDSALYLCASSLGTGFSGNTIYFGEGSWLTVV.